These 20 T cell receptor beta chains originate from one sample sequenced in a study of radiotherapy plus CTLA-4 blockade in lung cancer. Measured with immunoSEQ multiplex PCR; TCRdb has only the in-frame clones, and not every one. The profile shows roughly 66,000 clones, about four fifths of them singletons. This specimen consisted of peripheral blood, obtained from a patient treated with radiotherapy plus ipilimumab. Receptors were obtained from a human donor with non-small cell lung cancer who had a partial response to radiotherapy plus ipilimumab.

The chain's CDR3 is CASSLVAGLGYNEQFF. DNA of the CDR3: TGTGCCAGCAGCTTAGTCGCCGGACTAGGATACAATGAGCAGTTCTTC. The chain employs TRBV7-3 and TRBJ2-1, with 7 positions matching TRBD2. Per the germline V gene, CDR1 is SGHTA and CDR2 is FQGTGA. The V gene end was trimmed by 2 bases and the J gene end by 4 bases; junction bases not matched to a gene: 8. This CDR3 has 16 residues. The full variable domain, its missing parts supplied by reference TRBV7-3 and TRBJ2-1, is GAGVSQTPSNKVTEKGKYVELRCDPISGHTALYWYRQSLGQGPEFLIYFQGTGAADDSGLPNDRFFAVRPEGSVSTLKIQRTERGDSAVYLCASSLVAGLGYNEQFFGPGTRLTVL.

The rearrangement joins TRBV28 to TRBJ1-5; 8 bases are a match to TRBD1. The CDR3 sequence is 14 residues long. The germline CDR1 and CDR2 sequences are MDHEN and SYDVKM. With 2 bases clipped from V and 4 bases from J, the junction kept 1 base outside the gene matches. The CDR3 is CASSLRTGNQPQHF. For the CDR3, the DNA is TGTGCCAGCAGTTTAAGGACAGGGAATCAGCCCCAGCATTTT.

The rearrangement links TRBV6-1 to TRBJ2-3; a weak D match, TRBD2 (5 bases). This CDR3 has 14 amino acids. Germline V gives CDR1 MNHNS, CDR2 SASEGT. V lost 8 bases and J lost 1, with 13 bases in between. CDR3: CASSFSGGTDTQYF. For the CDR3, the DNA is TGTGCCAGCTCCTTCAGCGGTGGCACAGATACGCAGTATTTT.

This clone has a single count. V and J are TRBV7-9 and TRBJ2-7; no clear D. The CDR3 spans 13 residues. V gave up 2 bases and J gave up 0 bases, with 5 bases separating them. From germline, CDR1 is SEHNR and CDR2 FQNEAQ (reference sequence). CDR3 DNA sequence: TGTGCCAGCAGCTTATTCTACTCCTACGAGCAGTACTTC. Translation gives CASSLFYSYEQYF.

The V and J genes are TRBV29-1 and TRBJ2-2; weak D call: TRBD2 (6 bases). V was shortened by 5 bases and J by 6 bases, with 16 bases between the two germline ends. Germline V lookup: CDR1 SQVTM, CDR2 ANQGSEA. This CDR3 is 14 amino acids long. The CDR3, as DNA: TGCAGCGTTAAGGGGACTTCCCAGGCCGGGGAGCTGTTTTTT. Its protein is CSVKGTSQAGELFF.

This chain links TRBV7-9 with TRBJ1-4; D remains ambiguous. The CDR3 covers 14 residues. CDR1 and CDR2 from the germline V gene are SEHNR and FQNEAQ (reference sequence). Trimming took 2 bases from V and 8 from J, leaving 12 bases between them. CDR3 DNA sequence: TGTGCCAGCAGCTTAAAACCGGTGACAGAAAAACTGTTTTTT. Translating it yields CASSLKPVTEKLFF.

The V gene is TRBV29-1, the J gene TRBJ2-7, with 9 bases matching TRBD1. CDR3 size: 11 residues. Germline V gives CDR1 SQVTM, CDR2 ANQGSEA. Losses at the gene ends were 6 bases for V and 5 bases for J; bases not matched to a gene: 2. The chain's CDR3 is CSVDRGHEQYF. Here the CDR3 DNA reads TGCAGCGTGGACAGGGGCCACGAGCAGTACTTC.

Here the CDR3 reads CASSILRDSHYEQYF. CDR3 DNA sequence: TGTGCCAGCAGTATACTTCGGGACAGCCACTACGAGCAGTACTTC. The chain carries TRBV28 and TRBJ2-7, with 7 bases aligning to TRBD1. The J segment lost 3 bases and the V segment lost 5 bases, leaving 10 bases of the junction unmatched. This CDR3 is built from 15 residues. CDR1 and CDR2 from the germline V gene are MDHEN and SYDVKM.

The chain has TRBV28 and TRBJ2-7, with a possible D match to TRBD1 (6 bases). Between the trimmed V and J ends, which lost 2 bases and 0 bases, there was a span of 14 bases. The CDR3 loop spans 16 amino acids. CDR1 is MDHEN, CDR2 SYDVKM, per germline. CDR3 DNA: TGTGCCAGCAGTTTAGGCGTAACAGGGATCTCCTACGAGCAGTACTTC. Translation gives CASSLGVTGISYEQYF.

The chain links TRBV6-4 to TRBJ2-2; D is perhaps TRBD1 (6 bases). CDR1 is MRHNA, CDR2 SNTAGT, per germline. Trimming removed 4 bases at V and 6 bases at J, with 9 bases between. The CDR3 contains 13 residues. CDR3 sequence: CASSGRTAGELFF. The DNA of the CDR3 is TGTGCCAGCAGTGGAAGGACAGCCGGGGAGCTGTTTTTT.

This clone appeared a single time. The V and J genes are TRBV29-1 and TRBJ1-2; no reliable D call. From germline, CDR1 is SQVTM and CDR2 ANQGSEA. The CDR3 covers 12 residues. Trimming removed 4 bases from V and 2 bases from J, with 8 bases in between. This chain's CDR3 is CSVVGGNYGYTF. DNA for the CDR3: TGCAGCGTTGTGGGCGGGAACTATGGCTACACCTTC.

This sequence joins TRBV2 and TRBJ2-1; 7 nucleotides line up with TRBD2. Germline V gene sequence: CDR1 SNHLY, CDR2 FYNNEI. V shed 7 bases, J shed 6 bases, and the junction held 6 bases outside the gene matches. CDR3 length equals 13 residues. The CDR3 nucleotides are TGTGCCAGCAAGCGCGAGCGGGGCAATGAGCAGTTCTTC. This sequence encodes CASKRERGNEQFF.

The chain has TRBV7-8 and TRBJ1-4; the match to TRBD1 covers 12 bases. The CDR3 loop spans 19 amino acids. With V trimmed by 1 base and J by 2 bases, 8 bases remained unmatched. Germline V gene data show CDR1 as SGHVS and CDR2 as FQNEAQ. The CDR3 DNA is TGTGCCAGCAGCTTAGGGGTCGCGGGACAGGGGGCGACTAATGAAAAACTGTTTTTT. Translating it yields CASSLGVAGQGATNEKLFF.

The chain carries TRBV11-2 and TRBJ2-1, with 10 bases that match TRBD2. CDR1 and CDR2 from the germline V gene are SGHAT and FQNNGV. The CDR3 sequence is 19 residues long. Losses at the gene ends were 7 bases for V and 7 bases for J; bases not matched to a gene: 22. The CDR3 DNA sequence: TGTGCCAGCACCACCAGGGAGGCGGCTAGCGGGAGTTTCTGGAATGAGCAGTTCTTC. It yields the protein CASTTREAASGSFWNEQFF.

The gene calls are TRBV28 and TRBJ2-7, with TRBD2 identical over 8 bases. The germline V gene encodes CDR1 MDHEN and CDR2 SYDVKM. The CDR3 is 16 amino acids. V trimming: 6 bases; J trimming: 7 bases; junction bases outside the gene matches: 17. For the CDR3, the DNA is TGTGCCAGCAGCGGAGCGTCGAGCGGGGGAAGACATGAGCAGTACTTC. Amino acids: CASSGASSGGRHEQYF. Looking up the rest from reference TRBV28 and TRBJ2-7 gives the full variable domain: DVKVTQSSRYLVKRTGEKVFLECVQDMDHENMFWYRQDPGLGLRLIYFSYDVKMKEKGDIPEGYSVSREKKERFSLILESASTNQTSMYLCASSGASSGGRHEQYFGPGTRLTVT.

Here the CDR3 DNA reads TGTGCCAGCAGTTCGACTAGCGGGAGTAACACCGGGGAGCTGTTTTTT. Protein product: CASSSTSGSNTGELFF. This chain joins TRBV7-9 and TRBJ2-2; TRBD2 agrees at 12 bases. This CDR3 region has 16 residues. V was pared by 6 bases and J by 2 bases, with 4 bases of the junction left unmatched. In germline, CDR1 is SEHNR, CDR2 FQNEAQ (reference sequence).

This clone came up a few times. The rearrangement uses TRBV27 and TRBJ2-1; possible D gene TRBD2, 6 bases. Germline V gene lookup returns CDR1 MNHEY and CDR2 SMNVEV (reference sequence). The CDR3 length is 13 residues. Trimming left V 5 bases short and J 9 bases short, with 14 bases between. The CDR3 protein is CASSIGRGSEQFF. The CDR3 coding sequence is TGTGCCAGCAGTATCGGGAGAGGGAGTGAGCAGTTCTTC.

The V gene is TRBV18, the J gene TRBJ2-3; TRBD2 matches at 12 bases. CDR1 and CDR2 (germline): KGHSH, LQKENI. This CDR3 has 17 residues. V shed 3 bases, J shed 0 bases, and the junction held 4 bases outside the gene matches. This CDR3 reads CASSPPGTSGSTDTQYF. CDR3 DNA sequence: TGTGCCAGCTCACCGCCCGGGACTAGCGGGAGCACAGATACGCAGTATTTT. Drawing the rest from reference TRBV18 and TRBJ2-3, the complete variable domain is NAGVMQNPRHLVRRRGQEARLRCSPMKGHSHVYWYRQLPEEGLKFMVYLQKENIIDESGMPKERFSAEFPKEGPSILRIQQVVRGDSAAYFCASSPPGTSGSTDTQYFGPGTRLTVL.

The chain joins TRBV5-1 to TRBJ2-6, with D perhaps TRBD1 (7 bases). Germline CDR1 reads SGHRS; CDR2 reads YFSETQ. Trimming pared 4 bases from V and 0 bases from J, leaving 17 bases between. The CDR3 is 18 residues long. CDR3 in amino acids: CASSLRGTASSGANVLTF. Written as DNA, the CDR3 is TGCGCCAGCAGCCTGCGCGGGACAGCTAGCTCTGGGGCCAACGTCCTGACTTTC.

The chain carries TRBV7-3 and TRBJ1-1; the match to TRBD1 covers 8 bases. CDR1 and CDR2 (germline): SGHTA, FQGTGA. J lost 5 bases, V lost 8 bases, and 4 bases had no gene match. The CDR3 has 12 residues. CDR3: CASGQGGTEAFF. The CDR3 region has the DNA TGTGCCAGCGGACAGGGAGGGACTGAAGCTTTCTTT.